This T cell receptor (beta chain) was found in a study of cytomegalovirus exposure and HLA in healthy donors. There are 16 residues in the CDR3. Losses at the gene ends were 4 bases for V and 3 bases for J; bases not matched to a gene: 7. Germline V gene sequence: CDR1 MNHEY, CDR2 SVGAGI. This clone has only one observation. The antigen remains undetermined. Study-wide results and limits: Earlier analysis yielded a pattern in which most TCR beta V segments were productive about 90% or about 30% of the time. As a later analysis showed, a missense DCLRE1C variant was linked to trimming of TCR beta V- and J-genes.

Use of 60 Vbeta and 13 Jbeta primers characterized the PCR. Generated by immunoSEQ multiplex PCR, the TCRdb table keeps only in-frame clones and is missing some. This table holds over 150,000 clones, about 77% found once. The gene calls are TRBV6-5 and TRBJ2-7; 12 bases fit TRBD2. Sequenced material: PBMCs. The sequence was obtained from a woman aged 25-40 years in good health and CMV-seronegative. The DNA for the CDR3 is TGTGCCAGCAGTTCGACCCTAGCGGGAGGGTTCTACGAGCAGTACTTC. Amino acid sequence: CASSSTLAGGFYEQYF.